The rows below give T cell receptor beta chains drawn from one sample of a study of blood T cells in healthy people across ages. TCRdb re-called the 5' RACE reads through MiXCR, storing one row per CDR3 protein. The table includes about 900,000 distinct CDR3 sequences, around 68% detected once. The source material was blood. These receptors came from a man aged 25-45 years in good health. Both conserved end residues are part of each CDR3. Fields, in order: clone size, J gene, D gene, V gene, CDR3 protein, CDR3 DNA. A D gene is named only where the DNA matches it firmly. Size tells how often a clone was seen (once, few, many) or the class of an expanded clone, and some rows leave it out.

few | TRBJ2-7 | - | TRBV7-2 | CASSLNSIYEQYF | TGTGCCAGCAGCTTAAATAGCATCTACGAGCAGTACTTC
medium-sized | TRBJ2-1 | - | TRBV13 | CASSLGGPRGEQFF | TGTGCCAGCAGCTTAGGCGGGCCCCGCGGTGAGCAGTTCTTC
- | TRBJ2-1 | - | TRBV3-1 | CASSQEEGYNEQFF | TGTGCCAGCAGCCAAGAGGAGGGGTACAATGAGCAGTTCTTC
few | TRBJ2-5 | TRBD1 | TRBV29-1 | CSVFGQGSDQYF | TGCAGCGTATTCGGACAGGGGAGCGACCAGTACTTC
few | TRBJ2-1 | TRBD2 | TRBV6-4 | CASSDGTSGNEQFF | TGTGCCAGCAGTGACGGGACTAGCGGTAATGAGCAGTTCTTC
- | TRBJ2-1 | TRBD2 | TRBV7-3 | CASSLTGTSDQFF | TGTGCCAGCAGCTTAACCGGTACTAGCGATCAGTTCTTC
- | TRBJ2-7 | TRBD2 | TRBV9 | CASSVDPSGGTYEQYF | TGTGCCAGCAGCGTAGATCCCAGCGGGGGAACCTACGAGCAGTACTTC
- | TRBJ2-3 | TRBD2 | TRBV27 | CASSLRPRAGGGTDAQYF | TGTGCCAGCAGTCTCCGACCCCGGGCGGGGGGAGGTACAGATGCGCAGTATTTT
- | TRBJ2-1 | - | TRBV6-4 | CASAPRRSSYNEQFF | TGTGCCAGCGCCCCGCGACGAAGCTCCTACAATGAGCAGTTCTTC
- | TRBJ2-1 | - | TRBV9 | CASCRGGAGEQFF | TGTGCCAGCTGTAGGGGTGGGGCAGGTGAGCAGTTCTTC
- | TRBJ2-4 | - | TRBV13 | CASSLDPKNIQYF | TGTGCCAGCAGCTTAGATCCCAAAAACATTCAGTACTTC
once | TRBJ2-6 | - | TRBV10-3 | CAITEGLNSGANVLTF | TGTGCCATCACGGAAGGTTTAAACTCTGGGGCCAACGTCCTGACTTTC
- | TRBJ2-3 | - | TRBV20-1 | CSARDPYTDTQYF | TGCAGTGCTAGAGATCCTTACACAGATACGCAGTATTTT
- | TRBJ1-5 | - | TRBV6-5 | CASSYKVGSNQPQHF | TGTGCCAGCAGTTACAAAGTGGGTAGCAATCAGCCCCAGCATTTT
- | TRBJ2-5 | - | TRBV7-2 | CASSLGGGGGKTQYF | TGTGCCAGCAGCTTAGGAGGCGGAGGGGGGAAGACCCAGTACTTC
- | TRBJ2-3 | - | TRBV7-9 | CASRTGGRVGADTQYF | TGTGCCAGCAGGACGGGGGGCAGAGTCGGCGCAGATACGCAGTATTTT
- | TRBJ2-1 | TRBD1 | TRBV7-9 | CASSERDSYNEQFF | TGTGCCAGCAGCGAACGGGACAGTTACAATGAGCAGTTCTTC
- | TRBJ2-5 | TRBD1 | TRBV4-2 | CASSQKPTGGSGETQYF | TGTGCCAGCAGCCAAAAGCCGACAGGGGGGTCAGGAGAGACCCAGTACTTC
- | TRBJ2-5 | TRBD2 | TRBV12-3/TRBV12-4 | CASSQKAGGETQYF | TGTGCCAGCAGTCAAAAAGCGGGGGGAGAGACCCAGTACTTC
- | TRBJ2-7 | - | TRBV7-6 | CASSPGAGDGSYEQYF | TGTGCCAGCAGCCCAGGGGCGGGGGACGGCTCCTACGAGCAGTACTTC
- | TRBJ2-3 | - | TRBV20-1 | CSARDPGTNPPDTQYF | TGCAGTGCTAGAGATCCCGGGACAAACCCTCCAGATACGCAGTATTTT
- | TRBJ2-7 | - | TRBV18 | CASSTPRHNNEQYF | TGTGCCAGCTCAACCCCGAGACACAACAATGAGCAGTACTTC
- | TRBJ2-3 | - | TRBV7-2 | CASSSRGPVANTQYF | TGTGCCAGCAGCTCTAGGGGCCCGGTGGCGAATACGCAGTATTTT
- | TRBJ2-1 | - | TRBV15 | CATSTLGPGGYNEQFF | TGTGCCACCAGCACCCTGGGCCCAGGGGGGTACAATGAGCAGTTCTTC
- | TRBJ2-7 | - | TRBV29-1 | CSVEGGQTGNEQYF | TGCAGCGTTGAGGGAGGACAGACCGGCAATGAGCAGTACTTC
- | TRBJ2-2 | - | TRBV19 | CARGRAGELFF | TGTGCCAGAGGCCGGGCCGGGGAGCTGTTTTTT
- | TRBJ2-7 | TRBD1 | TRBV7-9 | CASSFWTGKAGVRFYEQYF | TGTGCCAGCAGCTTCTGGACAGGGAAGGCCGGGGTTAGATTCTACGAGCAGTACTTC
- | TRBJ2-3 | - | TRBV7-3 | CASSSLRGGVLYF | TGTGCCAGCAGCTCACTCCGCGGCGGGGTTCTGTATTTT
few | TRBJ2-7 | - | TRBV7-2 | CASSFSLPNEQYF | TGTGCCAGCAGCTTCTCGCTACCGAACGAGCAGTACTTC
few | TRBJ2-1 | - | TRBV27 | CASSLSYWNEQFF | TGTGCCAGCAGTTTATCGTACTGGAATGAGCAGTTCTTC
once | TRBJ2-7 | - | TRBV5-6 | CASSKGSSYEQYF | TGTGCCAGCAGCAAAGGGAGCTCCTACGAGCAGTACTTC
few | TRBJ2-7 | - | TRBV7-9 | CASSKYSYEQYF | TGTGCCAGCAGCAAATACAGCTACGAGCAGTACTTC
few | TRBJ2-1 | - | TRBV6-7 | CASSYTEPIKENEQFF | TGTGCCAGCAGTTACACAGAACCTATAAAGGAGAATGAGCAGTTCTTC
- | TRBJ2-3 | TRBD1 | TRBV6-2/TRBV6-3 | CASSSQLTGVADTQYF | TGTGCCAGCAGTTCACAACTGACAGGGGTGGCAGATACGCAGTATTTT
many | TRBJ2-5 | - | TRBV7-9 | CASSLGTETQYF | TGTGCCAGCAGCTTAGGGACAGAGACCCAGTACTTC
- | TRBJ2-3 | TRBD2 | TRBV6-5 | CASSRGLAGATDTQYF | TGTGCCAGCAGTCGCGGACTAGCGGGGGCCACAGATACGCAGTATTTT
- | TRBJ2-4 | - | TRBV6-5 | CASTPNVLAKNIQYF | TGTGCCAGCACCCCAAATGTATTAGCCAAAAACATTCAGTACTTC
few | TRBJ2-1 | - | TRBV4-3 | CASSQVDSLYNEQFF | TGCGCCAGCAGCCAAGTGGACAGCCTATACAATGAGCAGTTCTTC
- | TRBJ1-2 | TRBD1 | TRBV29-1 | CSVEVPGQGARGYTF | TGCAGCGTTGAGGTCCCGGGACAGGGGGCGCGGGGCTACACCTTC
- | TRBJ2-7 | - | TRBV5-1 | CASSRTPNKDYEQYF | TGCGCCAGCAGCCGTACTCCCAACAAGGACTACGAGCAGTACTTC
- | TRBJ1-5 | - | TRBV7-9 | CASSPGPSQPQHF | TGTGCCAGCAGCCCAGGGCCATCGCAGCCCCAGCATTTT